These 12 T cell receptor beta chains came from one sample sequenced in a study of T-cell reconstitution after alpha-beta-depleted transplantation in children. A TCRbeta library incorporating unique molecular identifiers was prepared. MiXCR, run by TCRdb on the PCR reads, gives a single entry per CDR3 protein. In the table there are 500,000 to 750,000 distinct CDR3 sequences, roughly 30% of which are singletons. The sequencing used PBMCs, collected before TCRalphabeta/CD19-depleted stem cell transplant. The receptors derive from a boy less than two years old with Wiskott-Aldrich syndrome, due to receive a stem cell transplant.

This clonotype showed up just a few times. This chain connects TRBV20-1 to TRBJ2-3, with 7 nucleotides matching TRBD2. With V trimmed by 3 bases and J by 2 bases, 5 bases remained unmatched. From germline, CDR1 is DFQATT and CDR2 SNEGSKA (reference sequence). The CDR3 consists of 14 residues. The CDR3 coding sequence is TGCAGTGCTAGCCTAACTAGCGCCACAGATACGCAGTATTTT. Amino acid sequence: CSASLTSATDTQYF.

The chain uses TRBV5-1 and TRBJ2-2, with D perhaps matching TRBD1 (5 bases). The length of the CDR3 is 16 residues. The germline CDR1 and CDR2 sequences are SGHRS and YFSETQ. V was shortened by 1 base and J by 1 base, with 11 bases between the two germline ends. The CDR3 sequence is CASSLIGRVNTGELFF. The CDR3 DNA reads TGCGCCAGCAGCTTGATAGGCAGGGTGAACACCGGGGAGCTGTTTTTT.

DNA of the CDR3: TGCGCCAGCAGCTGGGGGGACAGGGCCTCCTACGAGCAGTACTTC. Protein sequence: CASSWGDRASYEQYF. V and J are TRBV5-1 and TRBJ2-7; 9 bases agree with TRBD1. The CDR3 totals 15 residues. CDR1 is SGHRS and CDR2 is YFSETQ in the germline V gene. J gave up 0 bases and V 3 bases, and 4 bases lay outside the gene matches.

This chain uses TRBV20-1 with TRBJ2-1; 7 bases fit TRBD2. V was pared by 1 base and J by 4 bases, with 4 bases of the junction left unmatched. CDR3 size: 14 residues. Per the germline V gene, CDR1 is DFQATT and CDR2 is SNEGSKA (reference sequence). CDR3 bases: TGCAGTGCTAGAGTCCTAGCGGTTTACAATGAGCAGTTCTTC. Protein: CSARVLAVYNEQFF.

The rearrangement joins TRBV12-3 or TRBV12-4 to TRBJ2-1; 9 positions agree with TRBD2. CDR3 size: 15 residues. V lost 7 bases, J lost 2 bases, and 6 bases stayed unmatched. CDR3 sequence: CASTISGGPYNEQFF. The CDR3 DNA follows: TGTGCCAGCACCATTAGCGGGGGCCCCTACAATGAGCAGTTCTTC.

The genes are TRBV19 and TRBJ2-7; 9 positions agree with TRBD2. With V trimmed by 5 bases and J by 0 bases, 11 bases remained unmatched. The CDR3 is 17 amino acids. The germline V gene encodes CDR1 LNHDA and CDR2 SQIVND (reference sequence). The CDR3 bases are TGTGCCAGTAGTTCGTACCATCTAGCGGGGAGCTCCTACGAGCAGTACTTC. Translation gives CASSSYHLAGSSYEQYF. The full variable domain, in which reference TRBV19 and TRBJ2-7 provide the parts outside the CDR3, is DGGITQSPKYLFRKEGQNVTLSCEQNLNHDAMYWYRQDPGQGLRLIYYSQIVNDFQKGDIAEGYSVSREKKESFPLTVTSAQKNPTAFYLCASSSYHLAGSSYEQYFGPGTRLTVT.

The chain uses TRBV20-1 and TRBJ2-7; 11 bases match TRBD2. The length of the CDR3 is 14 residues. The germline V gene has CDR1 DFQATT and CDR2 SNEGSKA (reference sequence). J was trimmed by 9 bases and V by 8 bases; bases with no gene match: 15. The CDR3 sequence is CSSPPTSGSFVQYF. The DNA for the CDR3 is TGCAGTTCCCCCCCTACTAGCGGGAGTTTTGTGCAGTACTTC.

CDR3 in DNA: TGCAGTGCTAGGACTAGCGGGAAGTCAGATACGCAGTATTTT. Encoded protein: CSARTSGKSDTQYF. The rearrangement links TRBV20-1 to TRBJ2-3; 11 positions agree with TRBD2. Germline CDR1 and CDR2: DFQATT and SNEGSKA (reference sequence). The CDR3 extends over 14 amino acids. V dropped 3 bases and J dropped 4; count of bases not matched to a gene: 3.

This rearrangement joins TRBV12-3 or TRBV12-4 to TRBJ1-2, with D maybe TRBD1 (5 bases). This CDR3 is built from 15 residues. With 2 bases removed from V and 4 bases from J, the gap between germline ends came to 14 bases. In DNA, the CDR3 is TGTGCCAGCAGTTTATCTGCAGGGAGGGCCTATGGCTACACCTTC. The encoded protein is CASSLSAGRAYGYTF.

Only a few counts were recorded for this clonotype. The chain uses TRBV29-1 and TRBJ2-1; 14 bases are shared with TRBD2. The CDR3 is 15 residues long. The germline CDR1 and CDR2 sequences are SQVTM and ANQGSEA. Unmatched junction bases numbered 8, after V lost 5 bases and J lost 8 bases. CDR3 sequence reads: CSVHRTSGRSYEQFF. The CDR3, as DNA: TGCAGCGTTCACCGGACTAGCGGGAGGTCGTATGAGCAGTTCTTC.

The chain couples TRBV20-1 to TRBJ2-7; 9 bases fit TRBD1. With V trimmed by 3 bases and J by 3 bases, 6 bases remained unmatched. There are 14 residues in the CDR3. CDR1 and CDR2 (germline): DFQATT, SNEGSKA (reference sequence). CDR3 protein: CSASTGTGRYEQYF. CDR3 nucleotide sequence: TGCAGTGCTAGCACCGGGACAGGGCGCTACGAGCAGTACTTC.

CDR3 DNA sequence: TGCGCCAGCAGCTCCGGAGGGGCATACGAGCAGTACTTC. Amino acid sequence: CASSSGGAYEQYF. The rearrangement links TRBV5-1 to TRBJ2-7; possibly TRBD2 for D (6 bases). V was cut by 3 bases and J by 4 bases, with 11 bases left in between. Germline CDR1 and CDR2: SGHRS and YFSETQ. This CDR3 region has 13 residues.